The rows below give T cell receptor beta chains drawn from one sample of a study of T-cell reconstitution after alpha-beta-depleted transplantation in children. One entry per CDR3 protein, called by TCRdb with MiXCR from the PCR reads. The table has 420,000 or so distinct CDR3 sequences, roughly 11% seen once; the top ten hold approximately 5%. The sample was PBMCs from the stem cell graft donor, taken from the stem cell graft. These receptors all stem from a human donor who donated a stem cell graft to a child with acute myeloid leukemia. CDR3s include the opening cysteine and the closing phenylalanine or tryptophan. A D gene is named only where the DNA matches it firmly. A clone size is listed for some rows: how often the clone was seen (once, few, many), or a class if it is expanded.

DNA: TGTGCCAGCAGTTACCCCCCCTCGCCAGGGAAGGAAACTGAAGCTTTCTTT
CDR3: CASSYPPSPGKETEAFF
V: TRBV6-5
D: -
size: -
J: TRBJ1-1

DNA: TGTGCCAGCAGCTTGACCCTTACCCTACCGAAACTGTTTTTT
CDR3: CASSLTLTLPKLFF
V: TRBV5-5
D: -
size: many
J: TRBJ1-4

DNA: TGCAGCGTTGCGGGACTAGGGAGTTCGCGGAGCACAGATACGCAGTATTTT
CDR3: CSVAGLGSSRSTDTQYF
V: TRBV29-1
D: TRBD2
size: many
J: TRBJ2-3

DNA: TGTGCCAGCAGTTATTCAGCAACAGGGAATGGAGCTTTCTTT
CDR3: CASSYSATGNGAFF
V: TRBV6-5
D: -
size: few
J: TRBJ1-1

DNA: TGTGCCACCAGTCCCCCGAGGAAAGAGACCCAGTACTTC
CDR3: CATSPPRKETQYF
V: TRBV15
D: -
size: many
J: TRBJ2-5

DNA: TGTGCCAGCAGTTTTGCACGGTCCACTGAAGCTTTCTTT
CDR3: CASSFARSTEAFF
V: TRBV12-3/TRBV12-4
D: -
size: many
J: TRBJ1-1

DNA: TGCGCCAGCAGTCAGCCAGGGGGTCCGGTCCCTGGGGCCAACGTCCTGACTTTC
CDR3: CASSQPGGPVPGANVLTF
V: TRBV23-1
D: TRBD1
size: few
J: TRBJ2-6

DNA: TGTGCCAGCAGTTTAGGACAGGGAACCCACCCAGATACGCAGTATTTT
CDR3: CASSLGQGTHPDTQYF
V: TRBV27
D: TRBD1
size: many
J: TRBJ2-3

DNA: TGTGCCAGCAGCTTAGAAGCGGCCCCCTACAATGAGCAGTTCTTC
CDR3: CASSLEAAPYNEQFF
V: TRBV11-1
D: -
size: -
J: TRBJ2-1

DNA: TGTGCCAGCAGCCAAGGGGGAGGGGTAGGCTATGGCTACACCTTC
CDR3: CASSQGGGVGYGYTF
V: TRBV4-2
D: -
size: -
J: TRBJ1-2

DNA: TGTGCCAGCAGTTTGACCTTCGAGCAGTACTTC
CDR3: CASSLTFEQYF
V: TRBV12-3/TRBV12-4
D: -
size: many
J: TRBJ2-7

DNA: TGTGCCAGCAGCTACTTCGCTGGCTACACCTTC
CDR3: CASSYFAGYTF
V: TRBV7-9
D: -
size: -
J: TRBJ1-2

DNA: TGCAGCGTGACAGGGGGCTACGAGCAGTACTTC
CDR3: CSVTGGYEQYF
V: TRBV29-1
D: TRBD1
size: -
J: TRBJ2-7

DNA: TGCAGCGTTGAGCCGACAGTTCGGACCCAGTACTTC
CDR3: CSVEPTVRTQYF
V: TRBV29-1
D: -
size: -
J: TRBJ2-5

DNA: TGCAGTGTTCGGCGGCCCGGCTCCTACGAGCAGTACTTC
CDR3: CSVRRPGSYEQYF
V: TRBV20-1
D: -
size: few
J: TRBJ2-7

DNA: TGCGCCAGCAGCCAAGATCGTGTAGCCTATGGCTACACCTTC
CDR3: CASSQDRVAYGYTF
V: TRBV4-3
D: -
size: many
J: TRBJ1-2

DNA: TGCAGTGCTAAGGACAGGGTGCGTTATGGCTACACCTTC
CDR3: CSAKDRVRYGYTF
V: TRBV20-1
D: TRBD1
size: few
J: TRBJ1-2

DNA: TGCAGTGCTGCCGACTTAGGGGTAGCGGAGACCCAGTACTTC
CDR3: CSAADLGVAETQYF
V: TRBV20-1
D: -
size: -
J: TRBJ2-5

DNA: TGCGCCAGCAGCCCCCGGGAGGCTCGCGGGGAGACCCAGTACTTC
CDR3: CASSPREARGETQYF
V: TRBV5-1
D: TRBD2
size: -
J: TRBJ2-5

DNA: TGTGCTAGCAGCCCCCTTGGACAGGGGGCTAGCGAGACCCAGTACTTC
CDR3: CASSPLGQGASETQYF
V: TRBV7-7
D: TRBD1
size: once
J: TRBJ2-5

DNA: TGTGCCAGCTGGATTGGGACTAGCGGGAGGGCCTGGTACACCGGGGAGCTGTTTTTT
CDR3: CASWIGTSGRAWYTGELFF
V: TRBV3-1
D: TRBD2
size: -
J: TRBJ2-2

DNA: TGTGCCAGCAGTTACTCGGCAGGGGGTGAAAAACTGTTTTTT
CDR3: CASSYSAGGEKLFF
V: TRBV6-5
D: TRBD1
size: once
J: TRBJ1-4

DNA: TGCAGTGCTAGAACACTAGCGGGGTACAATGAGCAGTTCTTC
CDR3: CSARTLAGYNEQFF
V: TRBV20-1
D: TRBD2
size: -
J: TRBJ2-1

DNA: TGCGCCAGCAGCTTGGACCGACTCCTTCACGAGCAGTACTTC
CDR3: CASSLDRLLHEQYF
V: TRBV5-1
D: -
size: many
J: TRBJ2-7

DNA: TGTGCCAGCAGCCGTTTGGGGACTAGCGCTGGGACCCAGTACTTC
CDR3: CASSRLGTSAGTQYF
V: TRBV3-1
D: TRBD2
size: many
J: TRBJ2-5

DNA: TGCAGTGCTAGCTCGGGTCAGATCAATCAGCCCCAGCATTTT
CDR3: CSASSGQINQPQHF
V: TRBV20-1
D: -
size: many
J: TRBJ1-5

DNA: TGCAGTGCTGAACAGAGGACAGGGGAAACCGAGCAGTACTTC
CDR3: CSAEQRTGETEQYF
V: TRBV20-1
D: TRBD1
size: many
J: TRBJ2-7

DNA: TGCAGTGCTAGAGATGAACGGGGGGGATACAATGAGCAGTTCTTC
CDR3: CSARDERGGYNEQFF
V: TRBV20-1
D: TRBD2
size: -
J: TRBJ2-1

DNA: TGTGCCAGCAGCTTATCTAGCGGGATAGGAGGGGAGCTGTTTTTT
CDR3: CASSLSSGIGGELFF
V: TRBV7-2
D: TRBD2
size: many
J: TRBJ2-2